The subject of this entry is one TCR beta chain. Its antigen is unknown. CDR3 size: 11 residues. Trimming removed 5 bases from V and 8 bases from J; junction bases left unmatched: 4. CDR1 and CDR2 from the germline V gene are DFQATT and SNEGSKA (reference sequence). This table comes from immunoSEQ multiplex PCR, and its TCRdb copy is limited to in-frame clones, with some not included. Of 85,000 to 120,000 clones listed, roughly nine tenths are singletons. This sample stems from a study of OX40 agonist ivuxolimab in advanced cancers. Across the study: Partial responses were achieved by three patients, of whom one had hepatocellular carcinoma and two had cutaneous melanoma. Study-level points and caveats: In the expanded peripheral T cells, antigen specificity was never determined.

This chain joins TRBV20-1 and TRBJ1-2; 8 bases line up with TRBD1. The TCR comes from an adult with an advanced solid tumor such as melanoma, head and neck, liver or kidney cancer. The input for sequencing was CD4+ or CD8+ T cells sorted from blood, taken in a trial of the OX40 agonist ivuxolimab. CDR3: CSAPGGWGYTF. The CDR3 nucleotides are TGCAGTGCTCCAGGGGGCTGGGGCTACACCTTC.